Listed here is a single TCR beta chain. Sequenced by immunoSEQ multiplex PCR; TCRdb stores in-frame clones only, minus some. The data contain approximately 150,000 clones, approximately 84% of them singletons. This entry comes from a study of blood T cell repertoires in COVID-19. V lost 7 bases to trimming and J lost 10 bases, with 16 bases between them. CDR3 length: 12 residues. The sequenced sample consisted of peripheral blood. The V and J genes are TRBV12-3 or TRBV12-4 and TRBJ2-5; tentatively, D is TRBD1 (7 bases). This TCR was sampled from a woman older than 75 with COVID-19, enrolled during active disease. Here the CDR3 DNA reads TGTGCCAGCACCCGGGAGACAGGGAGCCAGTACTTC. Residues: CASTRETGSQYF.